This TCR beta chain stems from a study of T cell responses to AZD1222 COVID-19 vaccine. Study outcomes and limitations: Across the whole spike, CD4 TCRs peaked at regions 160-218 and 743-854. Of the AZD1222 recipients, only 5 to 7 were seropositive at baseline. Once two AZD1222 doses were given, Spike-specific TCR breadth and depth went up.

Sequencing was performed with immunoSEQ multiplex PCR; in TCRdb, only in-frame clones are kept and a portion is missing. The table includes around 90,000 clones, around 91% detected once. Turning to this clone: Antigen: not known.

Germline CDR1 is SGHNT and CDR2 is YYREEE (reference sequence). The V gene lost 1 base and the J gene lost 1 base, with 11 bases spanning the gap. The length of the CDR3 is 16 residues. V and J are TRBV5-4 and TRBJ2-2; D is uncertain. This clonotype originated in an adult in good health. The specimen comprised peripheral blood, sampled on day 0 of MenACWY control vaccination. CDR3 in DNA: TGTGCCAGCAGCTTGCTACCCGTGGGGAACACCGGGGAGCTGTTTTTT. It codes for CASSLLPVGNTGELFF.